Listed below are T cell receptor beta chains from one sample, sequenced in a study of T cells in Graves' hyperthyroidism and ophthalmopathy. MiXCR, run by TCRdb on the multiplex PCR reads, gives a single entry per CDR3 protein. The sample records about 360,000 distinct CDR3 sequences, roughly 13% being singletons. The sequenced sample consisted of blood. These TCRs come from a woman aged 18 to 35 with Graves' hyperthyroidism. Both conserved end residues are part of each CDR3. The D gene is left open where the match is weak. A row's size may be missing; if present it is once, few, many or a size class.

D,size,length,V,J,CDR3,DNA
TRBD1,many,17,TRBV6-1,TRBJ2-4,CASSTYLTGEAKNIQYF,TGTGCCAGCAGCACTTATCTGACAGGGGAGGCCAAAAACATTCAGTACTTC
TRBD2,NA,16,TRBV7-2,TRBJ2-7,CASSLEPSGSKYEQYF,TGTGCCAGCAGCTTAGAGCCTAGCGGGAGTAAATACGAGCAGTACTTC
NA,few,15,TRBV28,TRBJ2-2,CASSLEDRNTGELFF,TGTGCCAGCAGTTTAGAGGACAGAAACACCGGGGAGCTGTTTTTT
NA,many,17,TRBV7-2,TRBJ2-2,CASSTNRVLLNTGELFF,TGTGCCAGCAGCACCAACAGGGTTCTCTTGAACACCGGGGAGCTGTTTTTT
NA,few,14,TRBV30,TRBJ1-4,CAWNGGQTNEKLFF,TGTGCCTGGAATGGGGGGCAAACTAATGAAAAACTGTTTTTT
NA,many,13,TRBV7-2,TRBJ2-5,CASSLAIRETQYF,TGTGCCAGCAGCTTAGCCATAAGAGAGACCCAGTACTTC
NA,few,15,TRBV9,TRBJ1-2,CASSVGTTLNYGYTF,TGTGCCAGCAGCGTAGGGACTACATTAAACTATGGCTACACCTTC
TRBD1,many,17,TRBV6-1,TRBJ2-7,CASSSMTSGQGAWEQYF,TGTGCCAGCAGTTCCATGACCTCGGGACAGGGGGCGTGGGAGCAGTACTTC
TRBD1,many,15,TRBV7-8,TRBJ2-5,CASRNRDRLVETQYF,TGTGCCAGCAGAAACCGGGACAGGCTCGTGGAGACCCAGTACTTC
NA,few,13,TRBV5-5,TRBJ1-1,CASSLRFQPEAFF,TGTGCCAGCAGCTTGAGGTTTCAACCTGAAGCTTTCTTT
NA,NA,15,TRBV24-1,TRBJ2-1,CATSDLSSSYNEQFF,TGTGCCACCAGTGATCTTAGTAGCTCCTACAATGAGCAGTTCTTC
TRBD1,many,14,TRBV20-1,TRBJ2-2,CSASEGTVNGELFF,TGCAGTGCTAGTGAGGGGACAGTGAACGGGGAGCTGTTTTTT
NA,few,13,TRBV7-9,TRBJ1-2,CASSLGVLGGYTF,TGTGCCAGCAGCTTAGGGGTCCTAGGGGGCTACACCTTC
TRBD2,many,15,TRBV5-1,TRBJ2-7,CASSLTSGSAGEQYF,TGCGCCAGCAGCTTGACTAGCGGGTCGGCGGGCGAGCAGTACTTC
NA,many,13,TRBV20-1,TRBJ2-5,CSARGPGLETQYF,TGCAGTGCTAGAGGCCCGGGACTAGAGACCCAGTACTTC
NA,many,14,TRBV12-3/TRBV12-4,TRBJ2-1,CASSFLGSYNEQFF,TGTGCCAGCAGTTTCTTAGGGTCCTACAATGAGCAGTTCTTC
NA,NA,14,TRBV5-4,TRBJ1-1,CASSPPASHTEAFF,TGTGCCAGCAGCCCCCCCGCCTCGCACACTGAAGCTTTCTTT
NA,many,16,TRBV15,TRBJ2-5,CATSTHLVGGGETQYF,TGTGCCACCAGCACCCATCTAGTAGGGGGAGGAGAGACCCAGTACTTC
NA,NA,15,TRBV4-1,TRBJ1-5,CASSQDRRSNQPQHF,TGCGCCAGCAGCCAAGACAGGCGCAGCAATCAGCCCCAGCATTTT
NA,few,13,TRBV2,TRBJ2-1,CASSSVGYNEQFF,TGTGCCAGCAGCTCAGTCGGTTACAATGAGCAGTTCTTC
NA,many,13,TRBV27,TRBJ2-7,CASRYAPDYEQYF,TGTGCCAGCCGGTATGCCCCGGACTACGAGCAGTACTTC
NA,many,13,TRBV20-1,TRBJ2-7,CSARGTAAYEQYF,TGCAGTGCTAGAGGGACAGCCGCCTACGAGCAGTACTTC
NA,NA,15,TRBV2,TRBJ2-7,CASSKIEAVSYEQYF,TGTGCCAGCAGTAAAATTGAGGCGGTCTCCTATGAGCAGTACTTC
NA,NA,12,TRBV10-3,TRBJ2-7,CAISALGYEQYF,TGTGCCATCAGTGCCCTAGGGTACGAGCAGTACTTC
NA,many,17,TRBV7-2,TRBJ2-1,CASSLVRGLSSYNEQFF,TGTGCCAGCAGCTTAGTACGCGGTCTGAGCTCCTACAATGAGCAGTTCTTC
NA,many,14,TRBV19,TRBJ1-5,CASRPDRQNQPQHF,TGTGCCAGTAGACCCGACAGGCAAAATCAGCCCCAGCATTTT
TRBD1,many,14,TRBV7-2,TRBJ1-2,CASSLSGGGYGYTF,TGTGCCAGCAGCTTATCAGGGGGGGGCTATGGCTACACCTTC
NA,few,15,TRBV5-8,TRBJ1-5,CTSSWGTNSNQPQHF,TGTACCAGCAGCTGGGGGACAAATAGCAATCAGCCCCAGCATTTT
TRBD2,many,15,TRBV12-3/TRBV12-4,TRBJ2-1,CASTVTSGGYNEQFF,TGTGCCAGCACCGTAACTAGCGGGGGCTACAATGAGCAGTTCTTC
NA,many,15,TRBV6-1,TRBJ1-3,CASSYAVGSGNTIYF,TGTGCCAGCAGTTATGCAGTAGGGTCTGGAAACACCATATATTTT
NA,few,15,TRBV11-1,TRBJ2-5,CASSRGAQGQETQYF,TGTGCCAGCAGCAGAGGGGCGCAGGGTCAAGAGACCCAGTACTTC
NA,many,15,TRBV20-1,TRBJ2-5,CSARDLLGLKETQYF,TGCAGTGCTAGAGATCTTTTAGGACTTAAAGAGACCCAGTACTTC
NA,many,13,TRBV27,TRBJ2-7,CATSLYYSYEQYF,TGTGCCACCAGTTTATACTACAGCTACGAGCAGTACTTC
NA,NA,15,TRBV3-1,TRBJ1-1,CASSQDGSYQGEAFF,TGTGCCAGCAGCCAAGACGGGAGTTATCAGGGTGAAGCTTTCTTT
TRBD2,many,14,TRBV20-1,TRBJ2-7,CSARLASGPYEQYF,TGCAGTGCTAGATTAGCTAGCGGGCCCTACGAGCAGTACTTC
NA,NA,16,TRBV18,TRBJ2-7,CASSPQDILVTYEQYF,TGTGCCAGCTCACCCCAGGACATCCTAGTAACCTACGAGCAGTACTTC
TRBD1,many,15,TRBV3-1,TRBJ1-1,CASSSPTGGNTEAFF,TGTGCCAGCAGCTCCCCAACAGGGGGGAACACTGAAGCTTTCTTT
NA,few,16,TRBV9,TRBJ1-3,CASSGSAGNSGNTIYF,TGTGCCAGCAGCGGGAGTGCGGGAAACTCTGGAAACACCATATATTTT
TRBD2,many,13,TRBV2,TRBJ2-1,CASSESSGNEQFF,TGTGCCAGCAGTGAATCTAGCGGCAATGAGCAGTTCTTC
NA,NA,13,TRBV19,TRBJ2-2,CASSTASTGELFF,TGTGCCAGTAGTACGGCCTCCACCGGGGAGCTGTTTTTT